This T cell receptor (beta chain) was sequenced during a study of T cells after yellow fever vaccination. Findings and caveats of the study: Though it reached lower strength, the secondary response hit its peak faster, day 5 versus 15.

The length of the CDR3 is 14 residues. Germline V lookup: CDR1 SQVTM, CDR2 ANQGSEA. The V and J ends lost 0 bases and 4 bases respectively, with 9 bases between them. This clonotype was counted at least ten times. Its antigen is still unknown. TCRdb re-called the 5' RACE reads through MiXCR, storing one row per CDR3 protein. The table shows about 58,000 distinct CDR3 sequences, with more than 5.5% occurring only once. The sequences come from CD8+ T cells sorted from PBMCs, collected on the day of the first yellow fever vaccination. This TCR derives from a man younger than 35 who received the YFV17D yellow fever vaccine. The J gene is TRBJ2-2, the V gene TRBV29-1; D gene unclear. CDR3 bases: TGCAGCGTTGAAGATATAGGTCCCACCGGGGAGCTGTTTTTT. Its protein product is CSVEDIGPTGELFF.